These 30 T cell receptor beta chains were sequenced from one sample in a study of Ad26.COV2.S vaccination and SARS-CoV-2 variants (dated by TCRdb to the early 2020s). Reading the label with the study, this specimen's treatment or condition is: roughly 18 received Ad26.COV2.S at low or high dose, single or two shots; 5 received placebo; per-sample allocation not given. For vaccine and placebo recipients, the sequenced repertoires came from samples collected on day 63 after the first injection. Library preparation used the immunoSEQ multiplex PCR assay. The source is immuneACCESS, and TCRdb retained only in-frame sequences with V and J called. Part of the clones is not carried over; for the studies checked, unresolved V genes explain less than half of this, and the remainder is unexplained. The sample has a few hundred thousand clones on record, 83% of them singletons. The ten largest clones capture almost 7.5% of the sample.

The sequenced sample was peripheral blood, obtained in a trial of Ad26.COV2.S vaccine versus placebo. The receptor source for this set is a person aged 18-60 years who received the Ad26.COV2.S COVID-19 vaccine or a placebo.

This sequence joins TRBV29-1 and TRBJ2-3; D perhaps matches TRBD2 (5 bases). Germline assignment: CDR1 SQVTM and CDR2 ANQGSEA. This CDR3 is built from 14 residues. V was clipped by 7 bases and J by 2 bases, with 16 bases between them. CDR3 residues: CSGGSYIFTDTQYF. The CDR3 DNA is TGCAGCGGCGGGTCCTACATTTTCACAGATACGCAGTATTTT.

The CDR3 DNA sequence: TGTGCCAGTAGTATCCCTCGGGGGCCCTCTCGTGATGAGCAGTTCTTC. Protein product: CASSIPRGPSRDEQFF. This rearrangement joins TRBV19 to TRBJ2-1; D is perhaps TRBD1 or TRBD2 (6 bases each). The CDR3 has 16 residues. V was pared by 3 bases and J by 8 bases, with 20 bases between. CDR1 and CDR2 from the germline V gene are LNHDA and SQIVND (reference sequence).

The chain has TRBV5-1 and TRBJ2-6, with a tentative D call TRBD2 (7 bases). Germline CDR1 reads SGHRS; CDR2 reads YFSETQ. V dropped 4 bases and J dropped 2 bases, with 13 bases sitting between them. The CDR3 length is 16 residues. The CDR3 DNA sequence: TGCGCCAGCAGCGGGGGGGCAGCTGCTGGGGCCAACGTCCTGACTTTC. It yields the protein CASSGGAAAGANVLTF.

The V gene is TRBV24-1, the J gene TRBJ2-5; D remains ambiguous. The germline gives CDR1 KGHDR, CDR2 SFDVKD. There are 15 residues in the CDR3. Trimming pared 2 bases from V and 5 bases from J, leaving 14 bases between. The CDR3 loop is CATSDSTKIGETQYF. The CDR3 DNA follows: TGTGCCACCAGTGATTCCACAAAGATCGGGGAGACCCAGTACTTC.

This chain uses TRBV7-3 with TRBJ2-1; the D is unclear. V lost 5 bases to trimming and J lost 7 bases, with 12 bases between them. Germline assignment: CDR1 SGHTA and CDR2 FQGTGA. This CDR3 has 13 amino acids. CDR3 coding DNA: TGTGCCAGCAGCCCCCAAGGAAGGAATGAGCAGTTCTTC. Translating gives CASSPQGRNEQFF.

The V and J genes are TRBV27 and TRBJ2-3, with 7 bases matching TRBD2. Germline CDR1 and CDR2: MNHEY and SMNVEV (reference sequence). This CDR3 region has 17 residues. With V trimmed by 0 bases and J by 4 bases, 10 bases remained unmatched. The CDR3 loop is CASSLSLGGRVSDTQYF. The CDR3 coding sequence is TGTGCCAGCAGTTTATCGCTTGGCGGGAGAGTATCAGATACGCAGTATTTT.

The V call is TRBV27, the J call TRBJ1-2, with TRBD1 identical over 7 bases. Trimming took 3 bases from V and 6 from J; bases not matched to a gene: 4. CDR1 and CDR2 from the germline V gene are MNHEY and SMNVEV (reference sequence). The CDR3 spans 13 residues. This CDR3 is CASSFRGLDGYTF. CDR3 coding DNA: TGTGCCAGCAGTTTCAGGGGGTTGGATGGCTACACCTTC.

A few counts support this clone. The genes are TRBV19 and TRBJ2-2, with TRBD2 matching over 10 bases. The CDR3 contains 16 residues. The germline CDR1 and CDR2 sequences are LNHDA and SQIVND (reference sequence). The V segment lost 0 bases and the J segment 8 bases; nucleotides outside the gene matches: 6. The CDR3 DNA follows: TGTGCCAGTAGTATAGAAAGCGGGGGGGCCTTTGGGGAGCTGTTTTTT. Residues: CASSIESGGAFGELFF.

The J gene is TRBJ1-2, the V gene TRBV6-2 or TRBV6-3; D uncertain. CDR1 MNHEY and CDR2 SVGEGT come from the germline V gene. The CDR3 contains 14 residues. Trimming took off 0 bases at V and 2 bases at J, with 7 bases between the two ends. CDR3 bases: TGTGCCAGCAGTTACTCTTCCGCGAACTATGGCTACACCTTC. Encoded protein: CASSYSSANYGYTF.

DNA for the CDR3: TGTGCCAGCTACGCCCAGGACAGGCAAGAGACCCAGTACTTC. This gives the protein CASYAQDRQETQYF. The genes are TRBV7-9 and TRBJ2-5; 7 nucleotides align to TRBD1. Trimming at V came to 8 bases and at J to 2 bases, leaving 8 bases not matched to a gene. CDR1 and CDR2 from the germline V gene are SEHNR and FQNEAQ (reference sequence). The CDR3 is made up of 14 amino acids.

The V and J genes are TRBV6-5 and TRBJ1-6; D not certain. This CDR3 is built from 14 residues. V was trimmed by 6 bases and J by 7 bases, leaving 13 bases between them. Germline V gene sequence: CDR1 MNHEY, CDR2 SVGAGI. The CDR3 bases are TGTGCCAGCAGGCCCGGACGGGTGAATTCACCCCTCCACTTT. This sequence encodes CASRPGRVNSPLHF.

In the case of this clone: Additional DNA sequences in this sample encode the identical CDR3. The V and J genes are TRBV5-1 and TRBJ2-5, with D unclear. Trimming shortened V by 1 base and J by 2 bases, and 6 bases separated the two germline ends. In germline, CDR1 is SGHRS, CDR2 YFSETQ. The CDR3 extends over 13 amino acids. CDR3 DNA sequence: TGCGCCAGCAGCTTGAACAGACAAGAGACCCAGTACTTC. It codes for CASSLNRQETQYF.

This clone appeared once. This CDR3 is CASSFYGSTDTQYF. The CDR3, as DNA: TGTGCCAGCAGTTTCTACGGGTCGACAGATACGCAGTATTTT. The chain is built from TRBV27 and TRBJ2-3; D remains unclear. Germline CDR1 MNHEY, CDR2 SMNVEV (reference sequence). V was clipped by 3 bases and J by 3 bases, with 10 bases between them. This CDR3 comprises 14 residues.

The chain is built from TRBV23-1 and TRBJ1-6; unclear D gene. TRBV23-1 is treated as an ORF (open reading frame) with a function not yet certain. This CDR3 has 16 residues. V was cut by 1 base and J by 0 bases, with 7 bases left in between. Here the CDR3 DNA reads TGCGCCAGCAGTCAATTAGGGAGCTCCTATAATTCACCCCTCCACTTT. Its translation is CASSQLGSSYNSPLHF.

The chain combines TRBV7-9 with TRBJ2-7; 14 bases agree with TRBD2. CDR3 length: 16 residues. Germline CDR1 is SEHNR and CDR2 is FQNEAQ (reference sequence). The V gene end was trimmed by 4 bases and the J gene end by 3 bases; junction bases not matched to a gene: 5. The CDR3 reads CASSSRTSGRRYEQYF. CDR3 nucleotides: TGTGCCAGCAGCTCCAGGACTAGCGGGAGGCGCTACGAGCAGTACTTC. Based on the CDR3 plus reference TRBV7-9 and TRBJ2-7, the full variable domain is DTGVSQNPRHKITKRGQNVTFRCDPISEHNRLYWYRQTLGQGPEFLTYFQNEAQLEKSRLLSDRFSAERPKGSFSTLEIQRTEQGDSAMYLCASSSRTSGRRYEQYFGPGTRLTVT.

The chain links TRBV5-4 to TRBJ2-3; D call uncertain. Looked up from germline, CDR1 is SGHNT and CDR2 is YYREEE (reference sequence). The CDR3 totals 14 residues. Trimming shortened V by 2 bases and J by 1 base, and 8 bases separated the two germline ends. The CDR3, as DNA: TGTGCCAGCAGCTTTTATCGCGGCACAGATACGCAGTATTTT. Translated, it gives CASSFYRGTDTQYF.

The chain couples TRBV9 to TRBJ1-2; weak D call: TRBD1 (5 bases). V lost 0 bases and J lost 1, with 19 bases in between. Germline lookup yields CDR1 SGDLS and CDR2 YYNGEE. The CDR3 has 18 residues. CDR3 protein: CASSVGIGDGENNYGYTF. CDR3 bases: TGTGCCAGCAGCGTAGGAATAGGGGACGGGGAAAATAACTATGGCTACACCTTC.

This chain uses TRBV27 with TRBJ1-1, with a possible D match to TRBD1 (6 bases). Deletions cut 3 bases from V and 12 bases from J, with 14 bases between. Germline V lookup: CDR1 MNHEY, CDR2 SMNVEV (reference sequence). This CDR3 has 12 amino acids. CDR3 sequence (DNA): TGTGCCAGCAGTTTGGTGCAGGGGACGACTTTCTTT. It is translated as CASSLVQGTTFF.

The chain's CDR3 is CASSRGQGAVDEQFF. CDR3 nucleotide sequence: TGCGCCAGCAGCCGGGGGCAGGGGGCGGTGGATGAGCAGTTCTTC. This chain links TRBV5-1 with TRBJ2-1; TRBD1 aligns across 8 bases. The CDR3 contains 15 residues. Germline CDR1 is SGHRS and CDR2 is YFSETQ. Trimming took 4 bases from V and 8 from J; bases not matched to a gene: 11.

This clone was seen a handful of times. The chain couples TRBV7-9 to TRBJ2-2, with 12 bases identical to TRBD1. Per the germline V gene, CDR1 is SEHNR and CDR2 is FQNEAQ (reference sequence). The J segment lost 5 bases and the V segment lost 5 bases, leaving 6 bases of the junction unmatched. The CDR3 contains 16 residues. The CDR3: CASSLPGQGATGELFF. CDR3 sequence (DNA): TGTGCCAGCAGCCTACCGGGACAGGGGGCGACCGGGGAGCTGTTTTTT.

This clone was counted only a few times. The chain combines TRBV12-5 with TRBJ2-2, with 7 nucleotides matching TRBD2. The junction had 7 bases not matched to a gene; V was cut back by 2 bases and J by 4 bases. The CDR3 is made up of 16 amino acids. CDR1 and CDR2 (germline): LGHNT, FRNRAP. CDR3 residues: CASGLLGGLGTGELFF. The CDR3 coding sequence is TGTGCTAGTGGTTTGCTGGGAGGGCTTGGCACCGGGGAGCTGTTTTTT.

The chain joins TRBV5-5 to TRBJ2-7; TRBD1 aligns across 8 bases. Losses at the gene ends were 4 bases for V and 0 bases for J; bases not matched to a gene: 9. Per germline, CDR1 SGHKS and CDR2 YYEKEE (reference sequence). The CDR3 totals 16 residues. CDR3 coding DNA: TGTGCCAGCAGCCTCGGACAGGGCTCGAGCTCCTACGAGCAGTACTTC. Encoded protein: CASSLGQGSSSYEQYF.

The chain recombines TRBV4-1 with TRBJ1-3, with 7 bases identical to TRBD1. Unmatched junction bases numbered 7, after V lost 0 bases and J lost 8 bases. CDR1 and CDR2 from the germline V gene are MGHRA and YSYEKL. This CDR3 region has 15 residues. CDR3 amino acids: CASSQDQSGGDTIYF. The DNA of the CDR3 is TGCGCCAGCAGCCAAGATCAGTCAGGGGGAGACACCATATATTTT.

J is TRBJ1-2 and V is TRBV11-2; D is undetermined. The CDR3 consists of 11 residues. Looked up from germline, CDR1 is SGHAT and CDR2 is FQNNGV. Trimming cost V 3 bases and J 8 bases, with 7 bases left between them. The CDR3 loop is CASSFHPGYTF. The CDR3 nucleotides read TGTGCCAGCAGCTTCCACCCGGGCTACACCTTC.

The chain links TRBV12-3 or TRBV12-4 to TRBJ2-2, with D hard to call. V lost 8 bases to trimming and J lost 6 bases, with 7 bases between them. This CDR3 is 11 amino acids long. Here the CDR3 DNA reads TGTGCCAGCTGCTCATCCGGGGAGCTGTTTTTT. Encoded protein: CASCSSGELFF.

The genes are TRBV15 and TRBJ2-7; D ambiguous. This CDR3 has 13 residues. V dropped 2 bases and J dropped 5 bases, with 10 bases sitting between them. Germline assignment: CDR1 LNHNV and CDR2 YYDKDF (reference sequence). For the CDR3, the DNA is TGTGCCACCAGCAGACCCGAAGGCCACGAGCAGTACTTC. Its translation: CATSRPEGHEQYF.

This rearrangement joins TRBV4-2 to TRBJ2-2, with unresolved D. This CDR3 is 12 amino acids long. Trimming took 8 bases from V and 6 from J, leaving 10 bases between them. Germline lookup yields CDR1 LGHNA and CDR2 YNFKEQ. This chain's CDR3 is CASLSTPGELFF. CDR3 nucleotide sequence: TGTGCCAGCCTCTCAACCCCCGGGGAGCTGTTTTTT.

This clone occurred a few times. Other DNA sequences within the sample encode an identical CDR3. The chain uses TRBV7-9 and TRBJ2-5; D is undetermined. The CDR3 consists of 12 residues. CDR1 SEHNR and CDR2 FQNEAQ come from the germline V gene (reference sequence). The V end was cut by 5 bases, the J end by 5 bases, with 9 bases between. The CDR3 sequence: CASSPQGETQYF. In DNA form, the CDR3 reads TGTGCCAGCAGCCCCCAAGGGGAGACCCAGTACTTC.

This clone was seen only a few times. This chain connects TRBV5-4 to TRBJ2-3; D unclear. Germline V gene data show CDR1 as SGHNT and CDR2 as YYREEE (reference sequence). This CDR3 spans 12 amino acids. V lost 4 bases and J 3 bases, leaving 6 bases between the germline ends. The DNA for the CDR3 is TGTGCCAGCAGCCAAGAAACAGATACGCAGTATTTT. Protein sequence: CASSQETDTQYF.

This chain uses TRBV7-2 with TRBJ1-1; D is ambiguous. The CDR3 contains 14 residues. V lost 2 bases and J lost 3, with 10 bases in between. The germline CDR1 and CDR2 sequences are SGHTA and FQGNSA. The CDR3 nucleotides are TGTGCCAGCAGCTTAACCCTCTCTGACACTGAAGCTTTCTTT. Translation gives CASSLTLSDTEAFF.